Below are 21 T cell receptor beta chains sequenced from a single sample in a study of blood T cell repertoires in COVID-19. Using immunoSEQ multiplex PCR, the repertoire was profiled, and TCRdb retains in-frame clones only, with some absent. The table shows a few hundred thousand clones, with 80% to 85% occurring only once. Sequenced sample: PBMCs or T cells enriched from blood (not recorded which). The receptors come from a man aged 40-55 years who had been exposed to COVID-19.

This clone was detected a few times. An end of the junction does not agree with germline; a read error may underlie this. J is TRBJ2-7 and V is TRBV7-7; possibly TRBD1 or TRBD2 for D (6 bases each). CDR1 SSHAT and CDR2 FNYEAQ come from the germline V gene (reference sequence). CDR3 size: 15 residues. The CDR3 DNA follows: TGTGCTAGCAGCTTAGCAGGGGCTAGCGCGGGCGAGCAGTACTTC. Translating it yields CASSLAGASAGEQYF.

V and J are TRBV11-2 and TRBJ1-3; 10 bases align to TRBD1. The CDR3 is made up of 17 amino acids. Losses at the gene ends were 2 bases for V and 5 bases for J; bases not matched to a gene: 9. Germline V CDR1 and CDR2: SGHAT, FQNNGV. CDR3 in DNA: TGTGCCAGCAGCTTAAACGGGGACAGGGGAACCAGAAACACCATATATTTT. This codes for CASSLNGDRGTRNTIYF.

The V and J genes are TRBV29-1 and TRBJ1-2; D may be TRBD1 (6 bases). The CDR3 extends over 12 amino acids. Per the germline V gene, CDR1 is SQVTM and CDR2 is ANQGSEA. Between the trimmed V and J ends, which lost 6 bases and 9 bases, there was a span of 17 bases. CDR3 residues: CSVRQDGQSYTF. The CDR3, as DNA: TGCAGCGTCAGACAGGACGGGCAAAGCTACACCTTC.

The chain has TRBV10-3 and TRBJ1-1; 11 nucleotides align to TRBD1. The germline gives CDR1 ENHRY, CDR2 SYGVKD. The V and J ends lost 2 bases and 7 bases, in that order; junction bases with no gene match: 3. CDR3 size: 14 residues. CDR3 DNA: TGTGCCATCAGTGAGAGGGACAGGGGGTTTGAAGCTTTCTTT. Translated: CAISERDRGFEAFF.

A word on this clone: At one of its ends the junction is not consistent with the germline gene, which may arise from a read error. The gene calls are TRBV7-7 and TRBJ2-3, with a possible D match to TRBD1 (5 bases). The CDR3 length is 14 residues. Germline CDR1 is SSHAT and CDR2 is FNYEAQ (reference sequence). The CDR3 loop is CASSLGQGRDTQYF. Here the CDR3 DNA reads TGTGCTAGCAGCTTGGGTCAGGGAAGAGATACGCAGTATTTT.

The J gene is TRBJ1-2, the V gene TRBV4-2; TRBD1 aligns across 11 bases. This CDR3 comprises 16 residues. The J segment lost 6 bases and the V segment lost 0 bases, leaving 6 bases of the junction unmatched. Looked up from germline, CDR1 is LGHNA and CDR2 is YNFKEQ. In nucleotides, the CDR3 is TGTGCCAGCAGCCAAGATTACCGGACAGGGGGCCATGGCTACACCTTC. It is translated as CASSQDYRTGGHGYTF.

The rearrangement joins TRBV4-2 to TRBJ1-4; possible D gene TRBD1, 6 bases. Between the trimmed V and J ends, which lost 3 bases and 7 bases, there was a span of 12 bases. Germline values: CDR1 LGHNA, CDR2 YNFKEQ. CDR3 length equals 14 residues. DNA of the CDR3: TGTGCCAGCAGCCAGGCAGGGGTAGGTGAAAAACTGTTTTTT. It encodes CASSQAGVGEKLFF.

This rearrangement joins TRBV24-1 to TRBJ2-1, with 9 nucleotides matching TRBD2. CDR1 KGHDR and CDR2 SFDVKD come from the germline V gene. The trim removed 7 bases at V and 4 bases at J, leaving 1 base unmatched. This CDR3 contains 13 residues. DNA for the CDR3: TGTGCCACCAGGAGCGGGGGGTACAATGAGCAGTTCTTC. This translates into CATRSGGYNEQFF.

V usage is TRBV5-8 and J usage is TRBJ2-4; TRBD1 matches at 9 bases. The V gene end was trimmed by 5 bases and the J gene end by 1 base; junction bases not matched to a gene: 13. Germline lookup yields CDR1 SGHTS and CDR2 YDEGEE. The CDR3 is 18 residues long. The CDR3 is CASSPGTGLSDAKNIQYF. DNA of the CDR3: TGTGCCAGCAGTCCCGGGACAGGGCTATCGGACGCCAAAAACATTCAGTACTTC.

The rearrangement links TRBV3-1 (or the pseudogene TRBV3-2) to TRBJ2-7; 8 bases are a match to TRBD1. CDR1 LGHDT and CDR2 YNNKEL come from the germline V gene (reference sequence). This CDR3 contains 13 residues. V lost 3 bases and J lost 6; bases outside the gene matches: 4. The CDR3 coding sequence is TGTGCCAGCAGCCATATGACAGGGGTCGAGCAGTACTTC. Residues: CASSHMTGVEQYF.

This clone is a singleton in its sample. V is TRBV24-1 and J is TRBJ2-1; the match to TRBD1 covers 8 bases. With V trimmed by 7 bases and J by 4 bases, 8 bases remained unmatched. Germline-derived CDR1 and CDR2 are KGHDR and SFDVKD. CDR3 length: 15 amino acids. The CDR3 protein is CATRPKQGGYNEQFF. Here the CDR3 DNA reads TGTGCCACCAGGCCCAAACAGGGGGGATACAATGAGCAGTTCTTC.

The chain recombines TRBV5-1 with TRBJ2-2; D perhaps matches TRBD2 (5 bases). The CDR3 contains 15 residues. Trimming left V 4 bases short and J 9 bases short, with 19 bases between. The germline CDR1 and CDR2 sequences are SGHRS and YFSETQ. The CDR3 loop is CASSPGGQARRELFF. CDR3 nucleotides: TGCGCCAGCAGCCCTGGAGGTCAGGCACGACGGGAGCTGTTTTTT.

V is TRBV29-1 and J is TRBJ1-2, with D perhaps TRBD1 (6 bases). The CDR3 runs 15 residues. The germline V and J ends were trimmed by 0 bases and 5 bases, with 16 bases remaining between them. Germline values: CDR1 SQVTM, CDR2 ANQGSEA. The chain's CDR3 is CSVEEGARGWYGYTF. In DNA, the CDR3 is TGCAGCGTTGAAGAAGGGGCCAGGGGTTGGTATGGCTACACCTTC.

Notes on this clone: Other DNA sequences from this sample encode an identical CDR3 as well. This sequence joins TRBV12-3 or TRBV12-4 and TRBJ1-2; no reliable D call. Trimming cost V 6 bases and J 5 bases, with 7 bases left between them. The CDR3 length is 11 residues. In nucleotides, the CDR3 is TGTGCCAGCAGGGAGGGTTATGGCTACACCTTC. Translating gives CASREGYGYTF.

CDR3 in DNA: TGTGCCAGCAGTTTGCTAGTGACAGATACGCAGTATTTT. Translated: CASSLLVTDTQYF. The gene calls are TRBV12-3 or TRBV12-4 and TRBJ2-3; D ambiguous. The CDR3 is made up of 13 amino acids. V was clipped by 3 bases and J by 3 bases, with 7 bases between them.

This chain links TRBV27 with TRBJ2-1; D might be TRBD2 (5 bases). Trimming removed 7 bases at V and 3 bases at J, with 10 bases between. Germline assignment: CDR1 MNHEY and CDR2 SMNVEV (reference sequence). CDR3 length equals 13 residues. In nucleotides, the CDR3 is TGTGCCAGCATAAGCGGATACTACAATGAGCAGTTCTTC. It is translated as CASISGYYNEQFF.

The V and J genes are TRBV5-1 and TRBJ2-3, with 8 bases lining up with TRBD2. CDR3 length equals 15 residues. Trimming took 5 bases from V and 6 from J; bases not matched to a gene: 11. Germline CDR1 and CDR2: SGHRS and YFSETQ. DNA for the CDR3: TGCGCCAGCAGTCGAGCGGGAGTACTTAGGGATACGCAGTATTTT. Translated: CASSRAGVLRDTQYF.

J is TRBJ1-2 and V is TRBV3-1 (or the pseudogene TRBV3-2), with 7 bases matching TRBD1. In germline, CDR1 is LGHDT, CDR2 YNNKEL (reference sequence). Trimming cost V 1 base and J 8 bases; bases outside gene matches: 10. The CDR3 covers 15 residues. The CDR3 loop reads CASSQAGQLLVGYTF. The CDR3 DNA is TGTGCCAGCAGCCAAGCGGGACAGCTACTCGTGGGCTACACCTTC.

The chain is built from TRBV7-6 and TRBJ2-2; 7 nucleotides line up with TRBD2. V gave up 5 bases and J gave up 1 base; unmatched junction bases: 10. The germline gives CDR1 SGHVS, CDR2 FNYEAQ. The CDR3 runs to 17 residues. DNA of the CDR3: TGTGCCAGCAGCCCTATTCGGGCTAGCGGGAACACCGGGGAGCTGTTTTTT. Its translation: CASSPIRASGNTGELFF.

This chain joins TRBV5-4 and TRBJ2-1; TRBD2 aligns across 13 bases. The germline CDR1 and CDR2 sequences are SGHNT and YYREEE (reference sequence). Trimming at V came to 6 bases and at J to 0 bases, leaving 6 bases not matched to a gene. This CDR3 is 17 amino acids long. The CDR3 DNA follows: TGTGCCAGCACCACCGGGACTAGCGGGGTCTCCTACAATGAGCAGTTCTTC. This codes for CASTTGTSGVSYNEQFF. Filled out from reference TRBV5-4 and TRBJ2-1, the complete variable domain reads ETGVTQSPTHLIKTRGQQVTLRCSSQSGHNTVSWYQQALGQGPQFIFQYYREEENGRGNFPPRFSGLQFPNYSSELNVNALELDDSALYLCASTTGTSGVSYNEQFFGPGTRLTVL.

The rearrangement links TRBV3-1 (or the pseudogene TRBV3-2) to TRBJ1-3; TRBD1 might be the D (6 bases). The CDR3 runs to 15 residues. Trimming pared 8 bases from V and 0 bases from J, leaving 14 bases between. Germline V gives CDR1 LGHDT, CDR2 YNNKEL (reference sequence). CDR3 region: CASATGWSSGNTIYF. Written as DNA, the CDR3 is TGTGCCAGCGCGACAGGCTGGAGCTCTGGAAACACCATATATTTT.